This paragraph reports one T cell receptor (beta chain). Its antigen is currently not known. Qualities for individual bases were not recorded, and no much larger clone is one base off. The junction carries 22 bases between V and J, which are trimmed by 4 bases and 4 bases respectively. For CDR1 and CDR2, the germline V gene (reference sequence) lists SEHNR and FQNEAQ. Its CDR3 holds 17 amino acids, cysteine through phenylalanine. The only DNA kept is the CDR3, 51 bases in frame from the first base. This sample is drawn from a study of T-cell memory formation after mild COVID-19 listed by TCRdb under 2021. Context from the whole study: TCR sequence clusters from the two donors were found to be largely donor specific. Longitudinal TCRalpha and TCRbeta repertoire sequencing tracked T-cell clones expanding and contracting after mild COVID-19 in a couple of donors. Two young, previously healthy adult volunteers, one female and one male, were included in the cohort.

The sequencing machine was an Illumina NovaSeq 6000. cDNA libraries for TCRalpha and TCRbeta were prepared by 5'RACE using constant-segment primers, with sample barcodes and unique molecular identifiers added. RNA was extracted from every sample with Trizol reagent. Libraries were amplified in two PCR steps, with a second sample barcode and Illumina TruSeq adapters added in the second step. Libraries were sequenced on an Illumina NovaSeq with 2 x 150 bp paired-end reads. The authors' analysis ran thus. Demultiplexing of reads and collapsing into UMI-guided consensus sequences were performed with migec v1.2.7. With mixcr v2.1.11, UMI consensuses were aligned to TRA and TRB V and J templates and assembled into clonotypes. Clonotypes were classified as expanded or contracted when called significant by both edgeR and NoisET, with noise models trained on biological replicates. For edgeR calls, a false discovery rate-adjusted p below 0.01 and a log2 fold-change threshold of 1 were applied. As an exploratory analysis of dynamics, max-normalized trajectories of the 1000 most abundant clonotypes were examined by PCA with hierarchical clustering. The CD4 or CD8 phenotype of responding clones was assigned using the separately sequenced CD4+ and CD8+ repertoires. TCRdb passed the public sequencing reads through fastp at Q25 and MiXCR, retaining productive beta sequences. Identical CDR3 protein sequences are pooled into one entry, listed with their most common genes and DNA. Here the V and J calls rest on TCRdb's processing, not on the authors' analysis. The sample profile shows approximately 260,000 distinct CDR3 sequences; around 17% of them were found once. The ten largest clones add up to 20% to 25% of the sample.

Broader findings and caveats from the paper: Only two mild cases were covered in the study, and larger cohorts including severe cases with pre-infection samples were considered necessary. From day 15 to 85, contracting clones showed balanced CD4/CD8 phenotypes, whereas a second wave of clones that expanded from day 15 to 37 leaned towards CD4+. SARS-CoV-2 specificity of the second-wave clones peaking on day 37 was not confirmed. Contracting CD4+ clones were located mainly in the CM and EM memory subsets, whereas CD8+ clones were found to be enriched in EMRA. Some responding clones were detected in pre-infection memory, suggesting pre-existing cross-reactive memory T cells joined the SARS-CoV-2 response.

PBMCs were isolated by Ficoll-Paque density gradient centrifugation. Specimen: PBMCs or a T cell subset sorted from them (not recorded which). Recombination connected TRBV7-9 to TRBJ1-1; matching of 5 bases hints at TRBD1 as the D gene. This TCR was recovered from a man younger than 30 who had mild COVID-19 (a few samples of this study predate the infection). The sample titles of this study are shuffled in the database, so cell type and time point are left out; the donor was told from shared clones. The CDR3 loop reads CASSSPIIGTRITEAFF. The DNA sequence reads TGTGCCAGCAGCTCACCGATTATAGGGACCCGCATCACTGAAGCTTTCTTT.